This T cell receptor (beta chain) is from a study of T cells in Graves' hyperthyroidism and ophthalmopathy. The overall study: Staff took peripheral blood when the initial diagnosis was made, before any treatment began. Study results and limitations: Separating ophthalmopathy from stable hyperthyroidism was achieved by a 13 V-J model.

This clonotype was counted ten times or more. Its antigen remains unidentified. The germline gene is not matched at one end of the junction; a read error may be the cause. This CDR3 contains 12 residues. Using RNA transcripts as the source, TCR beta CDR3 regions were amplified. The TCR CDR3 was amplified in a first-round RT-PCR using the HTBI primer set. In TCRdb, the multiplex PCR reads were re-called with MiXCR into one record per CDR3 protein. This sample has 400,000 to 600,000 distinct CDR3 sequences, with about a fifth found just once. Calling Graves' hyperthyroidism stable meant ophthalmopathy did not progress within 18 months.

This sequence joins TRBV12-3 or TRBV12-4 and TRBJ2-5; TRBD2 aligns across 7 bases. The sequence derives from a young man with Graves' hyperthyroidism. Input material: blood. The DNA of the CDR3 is TGTGCCAGCAGTATAGCGGGAGAGACCCAGTACTTC. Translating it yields CASSIAGETQYF.